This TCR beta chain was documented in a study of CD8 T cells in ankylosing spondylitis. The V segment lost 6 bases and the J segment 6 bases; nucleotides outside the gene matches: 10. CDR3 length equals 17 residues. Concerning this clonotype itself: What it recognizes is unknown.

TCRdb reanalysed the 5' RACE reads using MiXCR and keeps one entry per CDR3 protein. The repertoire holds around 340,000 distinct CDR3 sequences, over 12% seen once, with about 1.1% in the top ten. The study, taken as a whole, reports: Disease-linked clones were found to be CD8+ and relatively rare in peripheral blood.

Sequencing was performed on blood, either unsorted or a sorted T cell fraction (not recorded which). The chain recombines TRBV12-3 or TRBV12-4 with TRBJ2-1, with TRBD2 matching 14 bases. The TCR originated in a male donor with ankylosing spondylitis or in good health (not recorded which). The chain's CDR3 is CASSQTSGRAIGNEQFF. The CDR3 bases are TGTGCCAGCAGCCAGACTAGCGGGAGGGCTATAGGCAATGAGCAGTTCTTC.